This TCR beta chain was sequenced during a study of PD-1 blockade in classical Hodgkin lymphoma. Study-wide findings and caveats: The study reported lower baseline TCR diversity in newly diagnosed patients than in healthy donors. CD4+ TCR diversity, unlike CD8+, rose significantly by C4D1. Newly diagnosed patients had diversity similar to the baseline diversity of complete responders.

Produced via immunoSEQ multiplex PCR; TCRdb's table is partial and in-frame only. This table holds approximately 25,000 clones, roughly 72% found once. In the case of this clone: Its antigen is as yet unknown.

The sample's time point: cycle 4 day 1 (C4D1), after five to seven weeks of nivolumab. Relapse was seen in all patients after autologous stem cell transplantation, and brentuximab vedotin exposure was variable. This specimen consisted of peripheral blood mononuclear cells (PBMCs), obtained before the fourth cycle of nivolumab. This TCR came from a human donor with classical Hodgkin lymphoma.

The CDR3 DNA reads TGTGCCAGCAGCCGAAGTTGGACGGGCAACACCGGGGAGCTGTTTTTT. This gives the protein CASSRSWTGNTGELFF. The V gene is TRBV4-2, the J gene TRBJ2-2, with D unclear. The germline V and J ends were trimmed by 4 bases and 2 bases, with 14 bases remaining between them. The CDR3 runs to 16 residues. Germline-derived CDR1 and CDR2 are LGHNA and YNFKEQ.